What follows are 16 T cell receptor beta chains derived from one specimen sequenced in a study of T cell clusters in autoimmune cytopenias. TRB was amplified by touch-down multiplex PCR, primer pools A and B combined. TCRdb reprocessed the multiplex PCR reads and stores each CDR3 protein as one record, lacking DNA. The sample has some 5,700 distinct CDR3 sequences; the top ten hold 20% to 25%. Each sample's input was 200 to 250 ng genomic DNA, some 40,000 genome equivalents. The same specimen was also included in a second study, on T cell repertoires in aging, cancer and after chemotherapy.

Sequences were obtained from peripheral blood. The source of these receptors is a human donor in good health.

Its frequency marks this clonotype as medium-sized. This chain joins TRBV6-5 and TRBJ1-2. This CDR3 contains 15 residues. Germline-derived CDR1 and CDR2 are MNHEY and SVGAGI. The CDR3 loop is CASSYAMTVSYGYTF.

By frequency, this clonotype is medium-sized. The chain links TRBV7-9 to TRBJ2-1; TCRdb's assignment of TRBD2 cannot be checked, as there is no DNA. Germline V gene sequence: CDR1 SEHNR, CDR2 FQNEAQ (reference sequence). The CDR3 runs 15 residues. CDR3 sequence: CASSVGDSGRNEQFF.

The chain has TRBV12-3 or TRBV12-4 and TRBJ2-1; TCRdb calls TRBD2, which cannot be checked without DNA. The CDR3 extends over 14 amino acids. The chain's CDR3 is CASSPSGEVGEQFF.

The chain joins TRBV30 to TRBJ2-7; the TCRdb call, TRBD2, lacks DNA for checking. The germline gives CDR1 GTSNPN, CDR2 SVGIG (reference sequence). The CDR3 covers 13 residues. The CDR3 loop is CAFTRAGGYEQYF.

Frequency places this clonotype as medium-sized. The V and J genes are TRBV19 and TRBJ2-7; TCRdb designates TRBD1, a call that cannot be tested without DNA. Germline-derived CDR1 and CDR2 are LNHDA and SQIVND (reference sequence). The CDR3 contains 15 residues. The CDR3 region is CASSVKTGTPYEQYF.

This clonotype is labeled medium-sized based on frequency. This rearrangement joins TRBV30 to TRBJ2-2; absent DNA, TCRdb's TRBD1 call cannot be checked. CDR1 is GTSNPN and CDR2 is SVGIG in the germline V gene (reference sequence). The CDR3 is 14 amino acids. The chain's CDR3 is CAWIPGLGTGELFF.

The chain employs TRBV6-5 and TRBJ1-1. The CDR3 runs to 14 residues. Germline-derived CDR1 and CDR2 are MNHEY and SVGAGI. This CDR3 reads CASKPHPSYTEAFF.

The chain has TRBV20-1 and TRBJ2-2; TCRdb lists TRBD2, though no DNA is available to test this call. CDR1 and CDR2 from the germline V gene are DFQATT and SNEGSKA (reference sequence). The CDR3 contains 15 residues. The CDR3 loop is CSAPGSGTNTGELFF.

The V and J genes are TRBV6-5 and TRBJ1-1; TCRdb gives TRBD1 as the D gene, but with no DNA this cannot be confirmed. The CDR3 totals 15 residues. Germline V gives CDR1 MNHEY, CDR2 SVGAGI. The chain's CDR3 is CASSYSGQLNTEAFF.

The chain recombines TRBV6-6 with TRBJ1-2; TCRdb returns TRBD1, unconfirmable since there is no DNA. CDR1 and CDR2 (germline): MNHNY, SVGAGI (reference sequence). The CDR3 runs 15 residues. CDR3: CASRGALGPNYGYTF.

This sequence joins TRBV12-3 or TRBV12-4 and TRBJ2-1; TCRdb names TRBD2, which stays unverified in the absence of DNA. The CDR3 consists of 13 residues. This CDR3 reads CASSFGGGGEQFF.

V usage is TRBV29-1 and J usage is TRBJ2-5; the D call of TRBD1 rests on TCRdb alone, since no DNA is present to check it. CDR1 SQVTM and CDR2 ANQGSEA come from the germline V gene. This CDR3 is built from 13 residues. CDR3 protein: CSVERDSPRTQYF.

The chain has TRBV6-2 or TRBV6-3 and TRBJ2-7; TCRdb's D call, TRBD2, is unchecked because there is no DNA. CDR3 size: 16 residues. CDR1 is MNHEY and CDR2 is SVGEGT in the germline V gene. CDR3 in amino acids: CASSYSGTSGPYEQYF.

V and J are TRBV5-1 and TRBJ2-6. The germline CDR1 and CDR2 sequences are SGHRS and YFSETQ. The CDR3 consists of 17 residues. This CDR3 reads CASSLDALGSGANVLTF. Using reference TRBV5-1 and TRBJ2-6 for the parts outside the CDR3, the full variable domain is KAGVTQTPRYLIKTRGQQVTLSCSPISGHRSVSWYQQTPGQGLQFLFEYFSETQRNKGNFPGRFSGRQFSNSRSEMNVSTLELGDSALYLCASSLDALGSGANVLTFGAGSRLTVL.

The chain links TRBV20-1 to TRBJ2-2; TCRdb selects TRBD2, and the lack of DNA leaves this call unchecked. CDR3 length: 15 amino acids. CDR1 and CDR2 (germline): DFQATT, SNEGSKA (reference sequence). This CDR3 reads CSVLSPGTSAGELFF.

The V and J genes are TRBV4-3 and TRBJ2-1; TCRdb lists TRBD1, though no DNA is available to test this call. This CDR3 spans 15 amino acids. Germline V gene sequence: CDR1 LGHNA, CDR2 YSLEER. CDR3 sequence reads: CASSQDSPLRGEQFF.